One sample yielded the 21 T cell receptor beta chains listed below, sequenced in a study of identical twins (dated by TCRdb to 2016 to 2017). Library preparation employed 5' RACE. The listed sequencing device is Illumina HiSeq 2000. TCRdb trimmed the raw reads at Q25, called clones with MiXCR and kept productive beta chains. Identical CDR3 protein sequences are pooled into one entry, listed with their most common genes and DNA. This sample holds approximately 220,000 distinct CDR3 sequences; around 6.8% were observed only once. 1.5% to 2.5% of the sample goes to the ten largest clones. This same sample was also taken into another study, of yellow fever vaccine responses in identical twins.

Sequencing input: memory (CD45RO+) T cells sorted from blood. The cell subset or site label, as the study defines it: CD45RO+ enriched T cells. Receptors originate from a woman aged 18-29 years in good health.

This clonotype showed up many times. The CDR3: CASSTQGQPQHF. CDR3 DNA sequence: TGTGCCAGCAGTACACAGGGTCAGCCCCAGCATTTT. The rearrangement joins TRBV2 to TRBJ1-5, with D perhaps TRBD1 (6 bases). Germline-derived CDR1 and CDR2 are SNHLY and FYNNEI. This CDR3 has 12 amino acids. Trimming removed 5 bases from V and 6 bases from J, with 8 bases in between.

This clonotype has more than one count but fewer than ten. The chain combines TRBV6-1 with TRBJ2-3; tentatively, D is TRBD1 or TRBD2 (7 bases each). V lost 7 bases and J 0 bases, leaving 20 bases between the germline ends. CDR3 length equals 17 residues. Germline assignment: CDR1 MNHNS and CDR2 SASEGT. The DNA for the CDR3 is TGTGCCAGCAACCCCCAGCGGGGACAGAAAAGCACAGATACGCAGTATTTT. It translates to CASNPQRGQKSTDTQYF.

V is TRBV7-8 and J is TRBJ2-5; unclear D gene. This CDR3 has 13 amino acids. CDR1 and CDR2 from the germline V gene are SGHVS and FQNEAQ. Trimming removed 1 base at V and 7 bases at J, with 10 bases between. DNA of the CDR3: TGTGCCAGCAGCTTAGATGGACGGGCGACCCAGTACTTC. It codes for CASSLDGRATQYF.

This clonotype showed up just a few times. The V and J genes are TRBV20-1 and TRBJ2-5; D perhaps matches TRBD1 (5 bases). V was clipped by 3 bases and J by 4 bases, with 9 bases between them. Germline loops: CDR1 DFQATT, CDR2 SNEGSKA (reference sequence). The CDR3 length is 12 residues. The CDR3 nucleotides are TGCAGTGCTAGTGCCAGGGTAGAGACCCAGTACTTC. Its protein is CSASARVETQYF.

This clonotype was observed at least ten times. V is TRBV15 and J is TRBJ2-3; D gene uncertain. Between the trimmed V and J ends, which lost 1 base and 3 bases, there was a span of 8 bases. Germline values: CDR1 LNHNV, CDR2 YYDKDF (reference sequence). CDR3 length equals 14 residues. The DNA for the CDR3 is TGTGCCACCAGCAGAGGTTCTCGAACAGATACGCAGTATTTT. It specifies CATSRGSRTDTQYF.

The chain combines TRBV6-1 with TRBJ1-2, with 9 nucleotides matching TRBD1. CDR3 length: 15 amino acids. Germline-derived CDR1 and CDR2 are MNHNS and SASEGT. V dropped 6 bases and J dropped 3; count of bases not matched to a gene: 8. CDR3 amino acids: CASRTTGGDDYGYTF. The CDR3, as DNA: TGTGCCAGCAGAACTACAGGGGGCGATGACTATGGCTACACCTTC.

This clonotype was seen only a few times. The V gene is TRBV2, the J gene TRBJ2-3, with 11 bases matching TRBD2. Germline-derived CDR1 and CDR2 are SNHLY and FYNNEI. This CDR3 region has 15 residues. The V and J ends lost 7 bases and 10 bases, in that order; junction bases with no gene match: 13. The CDR3 DNA is TGTGCCAGCAAGTCGGCTAGCGGGGGGCAAAGGGCGCAGTATTTT. Its translation: CASKSASGGQRAQYF.

In its sample, this clonotype was seen a few times. The rearrangement joins TRBV27 to TRBJ2-7; the D is unclear. Trimming took 3 bases from V and 5 from J, leaving 11 bases between them. This CDR3 spans 13 amino acids. In germline, CDR1 is MNHEY, CDR2 SMNVEV (reference sequence). The CDR3 loop is CASSLNSIHEQYF. The CDR3 bases are TGTGCCAGCAGTTTGAACAGTATTCACGAGCAGTACTTC.

This clonotype was detected only a few times. V is TRBV3-1 and J is TRBJ1-2, with 11 bases matching TRBD1. The germline V gene encodes CDR1 LGHDT and CDR2 YNNKEL (reference sequence). This CDR3 has 14 amino acids. The V and J ends lost 3 bases and 7 bases, in that order; junction bases with no gene match: 4. The CDR3 region is CASSHGQGAGGYTF. The CDR3 bases are TGTGCCAGCAGCCACGGACAGGGGGCAGGTGGCTACACCTTC.

The CDR3: CASSPLSRLAGGTIPYEQYF. CDR3 DNA: TGTGCCAGCAGTCCGCTTTCAAGACTAGCGGGGGGCACCATCCCCTACGAGCAGTACTTC. V and J are TRBV27 and TRBJ2-7; 13 nucleotides line up with TRBD2. Germline trimming cut 5 bases from V and 2 bases from J; bases unmatched to any gene: 18. The germline V gene encodes CDR1 MNHEY and CDR2 SMNVEV (reference sequence). The CDR3 is made up of 20 amino acids.

At least ten counts were recorded for this clonotype. This chain links TRBV12-3 or TRBV12-4 with TRBJ1-6; D gene uncertain. The CDR3 has 14 amino acids. V dropped 6 bases and J dropped 13 bases, with 19 bases sitting between them. Here the CDR3 reads CASSLEVGRSPLHF. CDR3 DNA sequence: TGTGCCAGCAGCCTCGAAGTGGGCCGGAGTCCCCTCCACTTT.

The chain joins TRBV14 to TRBJ2-6; D possibly corresponds to TRBD1 (5 bases). CDR1 is SGHDN, CDR2 FVKESK, per germline. The CDR3 loop spans 15 amino acids. V lost 2 bases and J lost 3, with 8 bases in between. The CDR3 region is CASSQIQGGANVLTF. CDR3 nucleotides: TGTGCCAGCAGCCAAATTCAGGGTGGGGCCAACGTCCTGACTTTC.

Many counts were recorded for this clonotype. The rearrangement uses TRBV4-1 and TRBJ1-1; 11 bases are a match to TRBD1. Germline assignment: CDR1 MGHRA and CDR2 YSYEKL. The CDR3 totals 15 residues. Unmatched junction bases numbered 5, after V lost 3 bases and J lost 5 bases. CDR3 in DNA: TGCGCCAGCAGCCAGGGGGACAGGGGGAGAACTGAAGCTTTCTTT. This sequence encodes CASSQGDRGRTEAFF.

This clonotype turned up a few times. The rearrangement links TRBV7-9 to TRBJ2-3; the D is unclear. V lost 4 bases to trimming and J lost 6 bases, with 14 bases between them. Germline CDR1 and CDR2: SEHNR and FQNEAQ (reference sequence). The CDR3 loop spans 14 amino acids. The CDR3 sequence is CASSSTRAGDTQYF. CDR3 sequence (DNA): TGTGCCAGCAGCTCCACTCGGGCCGGTGATACGCAGTATTTT. Using reference TRBV7-9 and TRBJ2-3 for the parts outside the CDR3, the full variable domain is DTGVSQNPRHKITKRGQNVTFRCDPISEHNRLYWYRQTLGQGPEFLTYFQNEAQLEKSRLLSDRFSAERPKGSFSTLEIQRTEQGDSAMYLCASSSTRAGDTQYFGPGTRLTVL.

The chain joins TRBV2 to TRBJ2-3, with 12 positions matching TRBD2. CDR1 is SNHLY and CDR2 is FYNNEI in the germline V gene. J was trimmed by 3 bases and V by 3 bases; bases with no gene match: 16. The CDR3 contains 20 residues. This CDR3 reads CASSDRGTDLAGGPTDTQYF. CDR3 sequence (DNA): TGTGCCAGCAGTGACAGAGGGACGGACCTAGCGGGGGGGCCTACAGATACGCAGTATTTT.

The chain has TRBV2 and TRBJ2-5; D ambiguous. V lost 4 bases, J lost 4 bases, and 7 bases lay in between. Germline CDR1 is SNHLY and CDR2 is FYNNEI. This CDR3 is built from 12 residues. The CDR3 is CASSGHGETQYF. CDR3 bases: TGTGCCAGCAGTGGACACGGAGAGACCCAGTACTTC.

The sample holds one count of this clonotype. CDR3 nucleotides: TGTGCCAGCAGTTACTCGGGACTAGCGGCCTACAATGAGCAGTTCTTC. This encodes CASSYSGLAAYNEQFF. The rearrangement links TRBV6-2 or TRBV6-3 to TRBJ2-1; 11 bases line up with TRBD2. This CDR3 contains 16 residues. Germline CDR1 reads MNHEY; CDR2 reads SVGEGT. V was pared by 0 bases and J by 2 bases, with 0 bases of the junction left unmatched.

This clonotype was recorded many times. V and J are TRBV12-3 or TRBV12-4 and TRBJ1-1; D possibly corresponds to TRBD1 (6 bases). The CDR3 runs 13 residues. Trimming took 3 bases from V and 3 from J, leaving 8 bases between them. DNA for the CDR3: TGTGCCAGCAGTTTGGAGGGGGACACTGAAGCTTTCTTT. Protein sequence: CASSLEGDTEAFF.

In its sample, this clonotype ranks as medium-sized. This chain connects TRBV2 to TRBJ2-1; D remains ambiguous. In germline, CDR1 is SNHLY, CDR2 FYNNEI. The CDR3 sequence is 13 residues long. Trimming shortened V by 2 bases and J by 10 bases, and 12 bases separated the two germline ends. Here the CDR3 reads CASSENGFGEQFF. DNA for the CDR3: TGTGCCAGCAGTGAAAACGGTTTTGGGGAGCAGTTCTTC. The whole variable domain, filled in from reference TRBV2 and TRBJ2-1, reads EPEVTQTPSHQVTQMGQEVILRCVPISNHLYFYWYRQILGQKVEFLVSFYNNEISEKSEIFDDQFSVERPDGSNFTLKIRSTKLEDSAMYFCASSENGFGEQFFGPGTRLTVL.

The chain links TRBV6-2 or TRBV6-3 to TRBJ2-1, with 11 bases that match TRBD2. Germline CDR1 and CDR2: MNHEY and SVGEGT. The CDR3 consists of 19 residues. V lost 0 bases, J lost 0 bases, and 7 bases stayed unmatched. The CDR3 nucleotides read TGTGCCAGCAGTTACTCGGCGGCTAGCGGGGGGAGCTCCTACAATGAGCAGTTCTTC. It yields the protein CASSYSAASGGSSYNEQFF.

This clonotype was seen only a few times. V usage is TRBV11-2 and J usage is TRBJ2-7; unclear D gene. The ends were cut back, 4 bases at V and 1 base at J, with 5 bases in the middle. Germline CDR1 and CDR2: SGHAT and FQNNGV. The CDR3 is made up of 12 amino acids. The CDR3 nucleotides are TGTGCCAGCAGCTCCGAGTCCTACGAGCAGTACTTC. Its protein is CASSSESYEQYF.